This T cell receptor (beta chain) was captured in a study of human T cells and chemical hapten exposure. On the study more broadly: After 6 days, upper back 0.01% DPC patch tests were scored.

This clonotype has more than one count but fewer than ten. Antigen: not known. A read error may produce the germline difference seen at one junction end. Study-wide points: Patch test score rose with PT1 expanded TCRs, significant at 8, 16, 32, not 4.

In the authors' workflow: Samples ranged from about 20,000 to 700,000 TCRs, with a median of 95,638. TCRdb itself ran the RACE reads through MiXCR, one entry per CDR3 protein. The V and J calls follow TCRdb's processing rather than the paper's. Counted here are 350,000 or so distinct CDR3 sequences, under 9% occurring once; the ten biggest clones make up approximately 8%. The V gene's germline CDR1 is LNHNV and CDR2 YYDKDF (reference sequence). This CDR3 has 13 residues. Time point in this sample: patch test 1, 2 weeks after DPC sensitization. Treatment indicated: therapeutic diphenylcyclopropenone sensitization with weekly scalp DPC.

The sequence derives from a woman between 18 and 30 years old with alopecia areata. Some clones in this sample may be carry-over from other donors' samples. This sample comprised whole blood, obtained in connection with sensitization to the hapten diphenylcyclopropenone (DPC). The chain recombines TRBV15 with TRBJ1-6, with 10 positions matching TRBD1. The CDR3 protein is CATSIVDRGPLLF. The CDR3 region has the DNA TGTGCCACCAGCATAGTCGACAGGGGGCCTCTCTTATTT.